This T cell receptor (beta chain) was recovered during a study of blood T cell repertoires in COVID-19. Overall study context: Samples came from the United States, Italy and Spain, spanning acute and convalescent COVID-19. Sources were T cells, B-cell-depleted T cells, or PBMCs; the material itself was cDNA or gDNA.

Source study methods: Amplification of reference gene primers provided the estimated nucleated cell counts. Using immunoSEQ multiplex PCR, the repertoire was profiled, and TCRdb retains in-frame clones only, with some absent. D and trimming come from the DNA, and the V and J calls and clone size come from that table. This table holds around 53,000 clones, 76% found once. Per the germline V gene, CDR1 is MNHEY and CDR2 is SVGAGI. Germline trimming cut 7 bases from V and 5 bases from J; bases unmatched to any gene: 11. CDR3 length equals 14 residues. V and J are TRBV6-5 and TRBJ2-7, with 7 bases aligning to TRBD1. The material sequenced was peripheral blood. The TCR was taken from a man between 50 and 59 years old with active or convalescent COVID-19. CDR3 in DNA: TGTGCCAGCACCGCTAGACAGGGTCCCGACGAGCAGTACTTC. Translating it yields CASTARQGPDEQYF.